This T cell receptor beta chain was identified during a study of T cell repertoires in cytomegalovirus infection (dated by TCRdb to the late 2010s). Broadly, across the study: Because public TCR beta signatures pointed to carriage of CMV infection together with the matching HLA type, the HLA type of each donor mattered for the analysis.

This clonotype occurred a few times. The antigen it recognizes is unknown. Base qualities are not at hand, and no much larger clone is one base apart. The sequencing machine was an Illumina HiSeq 1500. The public reads were reanalyzed by TCRdb: fastp trimming at Q25, MiXCR alignment, in-frame beta chains only. Entries that share a CDR3 protein sequence are merged under the most common genes and DNA. This sample holds roughly 640,000 distinct CDR3 sequences; approximately 25% were observed only once. The ten largest account for 8% of the sample. V was cut back by 2 bases and J by 1 base, leaving a gap of 9 bases between them. Spanning cysteine to phenylalanine, the CDR3 consists of 14 amino acids. Of the read, only the CDR3 DNA is kept; its 42 bases are in frame from base 1. In the germline V gene, CDR1 corresponds to SGDLS and CDR2 to YYNGEE. On the study overall, not on this receptor specifically: In the ex vivo response, HLA-C-restricted CMV-specific TCR beta clonotypes were dominant, and in two of eight donors the single most frequent clonotype came from this HLA-C-restricted group. Cumulative frequency of public TCR beta family members discriminated carriers of CMV infection plus the relevant HLA type in this cohort and an independent approximately 360-donor cohort.

The sequence was obtained from a human donor in good health (CMV status not recorded). Some clones in this sample may be carry-over from other donors' samples. This chain joins TRBV9 to TRBJ1-1; there is no confident call for the D gene. The sequencing input was CD8+ T cells from PBMCs. Here the CDR3 is given as CASSVALSNTEAFF. The nucleotides are TGTGCCAGCAGCGTGGCGCTTTCGAACACTGAAGCTTTCTTT.